The 25 T cell receptor beta chains presented below share a single source sample, sequenced in a study of shared clonotypes between healthy human individuals. Method: immunoSEQ multiplex PCR; TCRdb's copy keeps in-frame clones and lacks some. The sample records around 1.9 million clones, about 94% being singletons. Naive CD8 isolation took CD45RO-negative cells positively selected for CCR7 and excluded terminally differentiated effector memory CD45RA+ cells. Sequencing was performed on naive CD8+ T cells from PBMCs. These receptors were collected from a young man in good health. Some clones in this sample may be carry-over from other donors' samples.

CDR3 DNA: TGTGCCAGCAGTTACTCAGGAGCGGGCGCCTACAATGAGCAGTTCTTC. This gives the protein CASSYSGAGAYNEQFF. The chain links TRBV6-6 to TRBJ2-1, with D possibly being TRBD2 (6 bases). V shed 0 bases and J shed 2 bases, with 11 bases lying between them. CDR1 and CDR2 from the germline V gene are MNHNY and SVGAGI (reference sequence). CDR3 length: 16 residues.

V and J are TRBV7-9 and TRBJ2-1; D is tentatively TRBD1 or TRBD2 (5 bases each). CDR3 size: 16 residues. Germline V gene lookup returns CDR1 SEHNR and CDR2 FQNEAQ (reference sequence). Trimming stripped 1 base from V and 4 bases from J, with 14 bases between. CDR3 nucleotides: TGTGCCAGCAGCTTAGTCCTAGAGGGGCCTTACAATGAGCAGTTCTTC. As protein: CASSLVLEGPYNEQFF. Together with reference TRBV7-9 and TRBJ2-1, the CDR3 gives the full variable domain: DTGVSQNPRHKITKRGQNVTFRCDPISEHNRLYWYRQTLGQGPEFLTYFQNEAQLEKSRLLSDRFSAERPKGSFSTLEIQRTEQGDSAMYLCASSLVLEGPYNEQFFGPGTRLTVL.

Points on this clone: Other nucleotide sequences in the sample specify the same CDR3. V usage is TRBV28 and J usage is TRBJ2-1; possibly TRBD1 or TRBD2 for D (5 bases each). V shed 5 bases and J shed 9 bases, with 11 bases lying between them. Germline V gene sequence: CDR1 MDHEN, CDR2 SYDVKM. The CDR3 is 12 residues long. CDR3 protein: CASSPLGVEQFF. CDR3 in DNA: TGTGCCAGCAGTCCCCTGGGGGTTGAGCAGTTCTTC.

The chain couples TRBV15 to TRBJ2-3; D call uncertain. The V and J ends lost 4 bases and 0 bases respectively, with 14 bases between them. The CDR3 loop spans 16 amino acids. Germline V gene data show CDR1 as LNHNV and CDR2 as YYDKDF (reference sequence). The CDR3 is CATSTPRLASTDTQYF. The CDR3 nucleotides read TGTGCCACCAGCACCCCCAGACTGGCTAGCACAGATACGCAGTATTTT.

This clone was observed once. The CDR3 nucleotides read TGCGCCAGCAGCCAAGGGGTACGGGCCCTCGAGCAGTACTTC. Protein sequence: CASSQGVRALEQYF. This sequence joins TRBV4-3 and TRBJ2-7, with D unresolved. V was trimmed by 1 base and J by 6 bases, leaving 13 bases between them. Germline CDR1 reads LGHNA; CDR2 reads YSLEER. The CDR3 totals 14 residues.

The rearrangement joins TRBV13 to TRBJ2-4; 7 bases map to TRBD2. CDR3 length: 17 residues. Germline CDR1 and CDR2: PRHDT and FYEKMQ (reference sequence). Trimming removed 2 bases from V and 1 base from J; junction bases left unmatched: 8. CDR3 sequence (DNA): TGTGCCAGCAGCTTAATTAAGGTCGGGAGGGCCAAAAACATTCAGTACTTC. Encoded protein: CASSLIKVGRAKNIQYF.

The J gene is TRBJ1-2, the V gene TRBV7-6, with TRBD1 identical over 7 bases. The V gene end was trimmed by 5 bases and the J gene end by 8 bases; junction bases not matched to a gene: 8. CDR3 length: 13 residues. Germline CDR1 and CDR2: SGHVS and FNYEAQ. CDR3: CASSPGQAAGYTF. The CDR3 region has the DNA TGTGCCAGCAGCCCCGGACAGGCGGCGGGCTACACCTTC.

This clone is a singleton in its sample. The rearrangement joins TRBV5-1 to TRBJ1-1; maybe TRBD1 (6 bases). Germline loops: CDR1 SGHRS, CDR2 YFSETQ. This CDR3 is built from 15 residues. With 3 bases removed from V and 3 bases from J, the gap between germline ends came to 15 bases. The CDR3 region is CASSSDVRGYTEAFF. CDR3 coding DNA: TGCGCCAGCAGCTCGGACGTAAGGGGGTACACTGAAGCTTTCTTT.

This clone was detected only once. The CDR3 coding sequence is TGTGCCAGCAGTTCCGGGGGCGCAGATACGCAGTATTTT. This translates into CASSSGGADTQYF. The V gene is TRBV6-5, the J gene TRBJ2-3; D could derive from TRBD1 or TRBD2 (6 bases each). The CDR3 loop spans 13 amino acids. Germline lookup yields CDR1 MNHEY and CDR2 SVGAGI. Trimming cost V 4 bases and J 4 bases, with 9 bases left between them.

This chain links TRBV15 with TRBJ2-1; D possibly corresponds to TRBD1 (5 bases). The V gene's germline CDR1 is LNHNV and CDR2 YYDKDF (reference sequence). V was cut by 0 bases and J by 9 bases, with 15 bases left in between. The CDR3 runs 15 residues. The CDR3 loop reads CATSRDFREFTEQFF. CDR3 nucleotides: TGTGCCACCAGCAGAGATTTCAGGGAATTCACTGAGCAGTTCTTC. Variable domain in full (rest from reference TRBV15 and TRBJ2-1): DAMVIQNPRYQVTQFGKPVTLSCSQTLNHNVMYWYQQKSSQAPKLLFHYYDKDFNNEADTPDNFQSRRPNTSFCFLDIRSPGLGDTAMYLCATSRDFREFTEQFFGPGTRLTVL.

This sequence joins TRBV4-1 and TRBJ1-1; unclear D gene. V was clipped by 1 base and J by 1 base, with 10 bases between them. The germline CDR1 and CDR2 sequences are MGHRA and YSYEKL. The CDR3 spans 15 residues. The CDR3 spells CASSQVVSRNTEAFF. The CDR3 bases are TGCGCCAGCAGCCAAGTGGTATCTCGGAACACTGAAGCTTTCTTT.

J is TRBJ1-1 and V is TRBV9; D is undetermined. The V end was cut by 4 bases, the J end by 1 base, with 14 bases between. Germline lookup yields CDR1 SGDLS and CDR2 YYNGEE. The CDR3 is made up of 15 amino acids. CDR3 DNA sequence: TGTGCCAGCAGCCCGTGGGGTGGCGGGAACACTGAAGCTTTCTTT. Its translation is CASSPWGGGNTEAFF.

The chain joins TRBV6-1 to TRBJ2-7, with 10 bases lining up with TRBD2. The CDR3 spans 14 residues. The J segment lost 11 bases and the V segment lost 1 base, leaving 8 bases of the junction unmatched. Germline V gives CDR1 MNHNS, CDR2 SASEGT. CDR3 sequence: CASSEGTSGGEEYF. In DNA, the CDR3 is TGTGCCAGCAGTGAAGGGACTAGCGGTGGAGAGGAGTACTTC.

The rearrangement joins TRBV10-3 to TRBJ1-2; 9 nucleotides agree with TRBD1. The CDR3 consists of 12 residues. J was trimmed by 5 bases and V by 10 bases; bases with no gene match: 5. CDR1 is ENHRY, CDR2 SYGVKD, per germline. The CDR3 loop is CANGQGRYGYTF. CDR3 nucleotide sequence: TGTGCCAATGGACAGGGGAGGTATGGCTACACCTTC.

The chain carries TRBV5-5 and TRBJ2-7; unclear D gene. CDR1 SGHKS and CDR2 YYEKEE come from the germline V gene (reference sequence). This CDR3 comprises 12 residues. V was trimmed by 1 base and J by 4 bases, leaving 6 bases between them. The CDR3 region is CASSLFEYEQYF. The CDR3 DNA sequence: TGTGCCAGCAGCTTGTTTGAGTACGAGCAGTACTTC.

The J gene is TRBJ2-3, the V gene TRBV9; tentatively, D is TRBD2 (6 bases). Looked up from germline, CDR1 is SGDLS and CDR2 is YYNGEE. The CDR3 length is 17 residues. V gave up 4 bases and J gave up 2 bases, with 20 bases separating them. CDR3 region: CASSPSGATSSTDTQYF. The CDR3 nucleotides are TGTGCCAGCAGCCCCTCAGGAGCGACTAGTTCCACAGATACGCAGTATTTT.

The chain employs TRBV5-5 and TRBJ1-5; no firm D call. V gave up 4 bases and J gave up 4 bases, with 18 bases separating them. Germline V CDR1 and CDR2: SGHKS, YYEKEE (reference sequence). This CDR3 comprises 16 residues. The chain's CDR3 is CASSRQAAGVNQPQHF. DNA for the CDR3: TGTGCCAGCAGCAGGCAGGCCGCGGGAGTGAATCAGCCCCAGCATTTT.

V gene TRBV27 combines with J gene TRBJ1-2; the D is unclear. The CDR3 contains 11 residues. Germline CDR1 is MNHEY and CDR2 is SMNVEV (reference sequence). Trimming left V 9 bases short and J 4 bases short, with 9 bases between. The CDR3 is CARPYRYGYTF. The CDR3 region has the DNA TGTGCCAGGCCCTATCGCTATGGCTACACCTTC.

This rearrangement joins TRBV13 to TRBJ2-1, with TRBD2 matching 12 bases. This CDR3 contains 15 residues. Germline V lookup: CDR1 PRHDT, CDR2 FYEKMQ (reference sequence). Trimming took 5 bases from V and 8 from J; bases not matched to a gene: 7. CDR3 nucleotide sequence: TGTGCCAGCAGCCCGGCTAGCGGGAGGGGTGATGAGCAGTTCTTC. Its translation: CASSPASGRGDEQFF.

This chain links TRBV5-1 with TRBJ2-2; a possible D gene is TRBD2 (5 bases). Trimming removed 0 bases from V and 0 bases from J, with 9 bases in between. The CDR3 runs 16 residues. The V gene's germline CDR1 is SGHRS and CDR2 YFSETQ. Written as DNA, the CDR3 is TGCGCCAGCAGCTTGGAAACCGGGACGAACACCGGGGAGCTGTTTTTT. Its translation is CASSLETGTNTGELFF.

The chain uses TRBV10-2 and TRBJ2-7, with TRBD1 as a possible D gene (6 bases). The CDR3 covers 13 residues. Germline loops: CDR1 WSHSY, CDR2 SAAADI. V dropped 5 bases and J dropped 1 base, with 9 bases sitting between them. CDR3 DNA sequence: TGCGCCAGCAGTTTCGACAGGTCCTACGAGCAGTACTTC. As protein: CASSFDRSYEQYF.

The CDR3 is CASRDTITDTQYF. As DNA, the CDR3 is TGTGCCAGCAGGGACACCATCACAGATACGCAGTATTTT. The V and J genes are TRBV9 and TRBJ2-3, with a tentative D call TRBD1 (5 bases). CDR1 and CDR2 (germline): SGDLS, YYNGEE. Trimming left V 5 bases short and J 2 bases short, with 9 bases between. The CDR3 is 13 amino acids. Filled out from reference TRBV9 and TRBJ2-3, the complete variable domain reads DSGVTQTPKHLITATGQRVTLRCSPRSGDLSVYWYQQSLDQGLQFLIQYYNGEERAKGNILERFSAQQFPDLHSELNLSSLELGDSALYFCASRDTITDTQYFGPGTRLTVL.

This sequence joins TRBV28 and TRBJ1-4; D remains ambiguous. Germline assignment: CDR1 MDHEN and CDR2 SYDVKM. Trimming took off 5 bases at V and 8 bases at J, with 18 bases between the two ends. The CDR3 covers 15 residues. The CDR3, as DNA: TGTGCCAGCAGTCTCTGGGGTAGTTCCGAGGAAAAACTGTTTTTT. As protein: CASSLWGSSEEKLFF.

The chain combines TRBV19 with TRBJ1-1, with D unclear. The CDR3 runs 12 residues. Trimming shortened V by 8 bases and J by 0 bases, and 7 bases separated the two germline ends. The germline V gene encodes CDR1 LNHDA and CDR2 SQIVND (reference sequence). The CDR3 nucleotides read TGTGCCAGTCGGGCCTTGAACACTGAAGCTTTCTTT. This gives the protein CASRALNTEAFF.

V gene TRBV27 combines with J gene TRBJ2-1; 9 nucleotides align to TRBD2. CDR1 is MNHEY, CDR2 SMNVEV, per germline (reference sequence). This CDR3 is 16 amino acids long. V was pared by 5 bases and J by 2 bases, with 7 bases of the junction left unmatched. In nucleotides, the CDR3 is TGTGCCAGCAGTGCATCTAGCGGGGAGACCTACAATGAGCAGTTCTTC. Amino acids: CASSASSGETYNEQFF.